This T cell receptor beta chain is drawn from a study of T cell repertoires in cytomegalovirus infection. Turning to the study itself: Public TCR beta signatures indicated both CMV infection and matching HLA type. Findings of the study overall: HLA-C-restricted CMV-specific TCR beta clonotypes were dominant in the ex vivo response.

The CDR3 consists of 19 residues. Germline trimming cut 7 bases from V and 4 bases from J; bases unmatched to any gene: 14. One entry per CDR3 protein results from TCRdb running MiXCR on the reads. This table holds about 310,000 distinct CDR3 sequences, around a quarter found once. Of note for this clonotype: Its cognate antigen is unknown.

The chain links TRBV7-1 to TRBJ2-1; 15 positions match TRBD2. TRBV7-1 is noted as an ORF with a role that remains uncertain. The material was cultured PBMCs, obtained from culture after CMV antigen stimulation. The source of this sequence is a human donor in good health (CMV status not recorded). Some clones in this sample may be carry-over from other donors' samples. The CDR3 nucleotides are TGTGCCAGCACCAAAGATTCAGGGACTAGCGGGAGGAAATACAATGAGCAGTTCTTC. This sequence encodes CASTKDSGTSGRKYNEQFF.